One sample yielded the 19 T cell receptor beta chains listed below, sequenced in a study of blood T cell repertoires in COVID-19 (dated by TCRdb to about 2020). The library was produced with the immunoSEQ multiplex PCR assay. This is the immuneACCESS table as TCRdb keeps it, with only in-frame sequences that have V and J called. A part of the clones is gone; compared with another copy, unresolved V genes explain less than half, and the rest is unexplained. For this sample the table gives around 330,000 clones, of which roughly 87% were detected only once. The ten biggest clones cover 8.5% to 10% of the sample. The sequenced sample consisted of PBMCs or T cells enriched from blood (not recorded which). All receptors derive from a woman aged 18 to 35 who had recovered from COVID-19.

V and J are TRBV7-3 and TRBJ1-5; D gene uncertain. V lost 5 bases, J lost 2 bases, and 7 bases lay in between. From germline, CDR1 is SGHTA and CDR2 FQGTGA. The CDR3 extends over 13 amino acids. The CDR3 DNA follows: TGTGCCAGCAGCCCCGGGGGCAATCAGCCCCAGCATTTT. Encoded protein: CASSPGGNQPQHF. The full variable domain, rest sourced from reference TRBV7-3 and TRBJ1-5, is GAGVSQTPSNKVTEKGKYVELRCDPISGHTALYWYRQSLGQGPEFLIYFQGTGAADDSGLPNDRFFAVRPEGSVSTLKIQRTERGDSAVYLCASSPGGNQPQHFGDGTRLSIL.

The gene calls are TRBV6-4 and TRBJ2-3, with a tentative D call TRBD2 (5 bases). Trimming removed 5 bases from V and 0 bases from J, with 18 bases in between. This CDR3 has 17 amino acids. Per the germline V gene, CDR1 is MRHNA and CDR2 is SNTAGT. CDR3 sequence: CASSPKGGHDSTDTQYF. The CDR3 region has the DNA TGTGCCAGCAGTCCAAAAGGCGGGCATGATAGCACAGATACGCAGTATTTT.

The V gene is TRBV28, the J gene TRBJ2-7; 8 nucleotides agree with TRBD2. CDR1 MDHEN and CDR2 SYDVKM come from the germline V gene. CDR3 length: 17 residues. The trim removed 1 base at V and 0 bases at J, leaving 8 bases unmatched. In nucleotides, the CDR3 is TGTGCCAGCAGTTTATCGAAACCGGGAGGGAGCTCCTACGAGCAGTACTTC. It is translated as CASSLSKPGGSSYEQYF.

V usage is TRBV28 and J usage is TRBJ1-3; TRBD1 agrees at 10 bases. Per germline, CDR1 MDHEN and CDR2 SYDVKM. This CDR3 is built from 15 residues. Germline trimming cut 5 bases from V and 0 bases from J; bases unmatched to any gene: 1. The CDR3 reads CASSDRGLSGNTIYF. The CDR3 DNA is TGTGCCAGCAGTGACAGGGGGCTCTCTGGAAACACCATATATTTT.

The chain recombines TRBV9 with TRBJ2-3; a possible D gene is TRBD1 (6 bases). The CDR3 totals 15 residues. Germline V lookup: CDR1 SGDLS, CDR2 YYNGEE. Trimming cost V 1 base and J 6 bases, with 15 bases left between them. CDR3 region: CASSVTGSRRDTQYF. In nucleotides, the CDR3 is TGTGCCAGCAGCGTAACAGGGTCCCGGCGGGATACGCAGTATTTT.

This clone is a singleton in its sample. The genes are TRBV27 and TRBJ2-3; the match to TRBD2 covers 10 bases. Germline CDR1 and CDR2: MNHEY and SMNVEV (reference sequence). The J segment lost 4 bases and the V segment lost 6 bases, leaving 10 bases of the junction unmatched. The CDR3 extends over 16 amino acids. The CDR3 spells CASSPLLAGFADTQYF. Here the CDR3 DNA reads TGTGCCAGCAGCCCCCTACTAGCGGGATTCGCAGATACGCAGTATTTT.

The chain employs TRBV4-3 and TRBJ2-1; 10 bases line up with TRBD1. Germline CDR1 is LGHNA and CDR2 is YSLEER. V lost 0 bases to trimming and J lost 8 bases; unmatched junction nucleotides: 7. The CDR3 extends over 16 amino acids. The CDR3 loop reads CASSQDRGTGVDEQFF. CDR3 sequence (DNA): TGCGCCAGCAGCCAAGATCGCGGGACAGGGGTCGATGAGCAGTTCTTC.

The J gene is TRBJ1-1, the V gene TRBV6-5; D gene uncertain. Germline values: CDR1 MNHEY, CDR2 SVGAGI. The CDR3 is 14 residues long. V lost 0 bases and J 5 bases, leaving 10 bases between the germline ends. CDR3 loop: CASSYSGERTEAFF. The CDR3 region has the DNA TGTGCCAGCAGTTACTCGGGTGAGAGGACTGAAGCTTTCTTT.

J is TRBJ2-2 and V is TRBV9; 10 bases map to TRBD2. Germline CDR1 reads SGDLS; CDR2 reads YYNGEE. V trimming: 0 bases; J trimming: 7 bases; junction bases outside the gene matches: 0. The CDR3 sequence is 14 residues long. The CDR3 sequence: CASSVGTSGGELFF. The DNA of the CDR3 is TGTGCCAGCAGCGTAGGGACTAGCGGCGGGGAGCTGTTTTTT.

The chain employs TRBV19 and TRBJ1-1, with a weak D call TRBD1 (5 bases). In germline, CDR1 is LNHDA, CDR2 SQIVND (reference sequence). Between the trimmed V and J ends, which lost 2 bases and 1 base, there was a span of 17 bases. This CDR3 is 17 amino acids long. CDR3 in DNA: TGTGCCAGTAGTATATTTGGCCAGGGCGGTGGGAACACTGAAGCTTTCTTT. Protein sequence: CASSIFGQGGGNTEAFF.

In this sample, this clone turned up once. This chain connects TRBV19 to TRBJ1-6; D gene uncertain. V shed 8 bases and J shed 7 bases, with 12 bases lying between them. The CDR3 runs 13 residues. In germline, CDR1 is LNHDA, CDR2 SQIVND (reference sequence). The CDR3 region is CASGGGVNSPLHF. For the CDR3, the DNA is TGTGCCAGTGGCGGCGGGGTCAATTCACCCCTCCACTTT.

The chain couples TRBV18 to TRBJ2-7; a possible D gene is TRBD1 (6 bases). CDR1 and CDR2 from the germline V gene are KGHSH and LQKENI. The CDR3 contains 12 residues. The germline V and J ends were trimmed by 4 bases and 5 bases, with 9 bases remaining between them. The CDR3, as DNA: TGTGCCAGCTCACGCCGGGACAACGAGCAGTACTTC. It specifies CASSRRDNEQYF.

The chain combines TRBV4-1 with TRBJ2-7; a possible D gene is TRBD2 (5 bases). CDR1 is MGHRA and CDR2 is YSYEKL in the germline V gene. This CDR3 region has 13 residues. Trimming stripped 6 bases from V and 3 bases from J, with 12 bases between. Here the CDR3 reads CASSFGESYEQYF. The CDR3 coding sequence is TGCGCCAGCAGTTTCGGGGAGAGCTACGAGCAGTACTTC.

The chain has TRBV2 and TRBJ2-2; TRBD1 aligns across 7 bases. Germline CDR1 is SNHLY and CDR2 is FYNNEI. With V trimmed by 7 bases and J by 6 bases, 5 bases remained unmatched. CDR3 length: 13 residues. This CDR3 reads CASNGQGAGELFF. The DNA for the CDR3 is TGTGCCAGCAACGGTCAGGGGGCCGGGGAGCTGTTTTTT.

The rearrangement joins TRBV19 to TRBJ1-3, with D uncertain. The CDR3 runs 13 residues. CDR1 and CDR2 from the germline V gene are LNHDA and SQIVND (reference sequence). Trimming removed 4 bases from V and 1 base from J, with 5 bases in between. CDR3 nucleotide sequence: TGTGCCAGTAGTACACATTCTGGAAACACCATATATTTT. Its translation is CASSTHSGNTIYF. Full variable domain (missing parts from reference TRBV19 and TRBJ1-3): DGGITQSPKYLFRKEGQNVTLSCEQNLNHDAMYWYRQDPGQGLRLIYYSQIVNDFQKGDIAEGYSVSREKKESFPLTVTSAQKNPTAFYLCASSTHSGNTIYFGEGSWLTVV.

The V call is TRBV3-1 (or the pseudogene TRBV3-2), the J call TRBJ2-3; weak D call: TRBD2 (6 bases). The CDR3 is made up of 18 amino acids. The V end was cut by 1 base, the J end by 5 bases, with 22 bases between. CDR1 is LGHDT, CDR2 YNNKEL, per germline (reference sequence). CDR3 nucleotides: TGTGCCAGCAGCCAAGGCCTGCCCGGGACTCGGACGTTAGATACGCAGTATTTT. Its translation: CASSQGLPGTRTLDTQYF.

This clone was found a few times. V gene TRBV7-6 combines with J gene TRBJ2-1; D unresolved. CDR1 is SGHVS, CDR2 FNYEAQ, per germline. The CDR3 extends over 14 amino acids. The germline V and J ends were trimmed by 1 base and 5 bases, with 9 bases remaining between them. The CDR3 coding sequence is TGTGCCAGCAGCTTAGGACACCCTAACAATGAGCAGTTCTTC. This translates into CASSLGHPNNEQFF.

V usage is TRBV11-2 and J usage is TRBJ1-2; D is possibly TRBD1 (5 bases). The germline gives CDR1 SGHAT, CDR2 FQNNGV. V was shortened by 4 bases and J by 2 bases, with 8 bases between the two germline ends. CDR3 length equals 13 residues. The CDR3 sequence is CASSSTANYGYTF. The CDR3 bases are TGTGCCAGCAGCTCGACAGCCAACTATGGCTACACCTTC.

This clone was detected ten times or more. The chain is built from TRBV27 and TRBJ2-1, with TRBD1 matching over 9 bases. Germline assignment: CDR1 MNHEY and CDR2 SMNVEV (reference sequence). The CDR3 totals 14 residues. J was trimmed by 7 bases and V by 8 bases; bases with no gene match: 9. The CDR3 is CASQTGQGVNEQFF. The CDR3 region has the DNA TGTGCCAGCCAAACGGGACAGGGAGTGAATGAGCAGTTCTTC.